Listed below are T cell receptor beta chains from one sample, sequenced in a study of early T cells in non-severe SARS-CoV-2 infection. One entry per CDR3 protein results from TCRdb running MiXCR on the 5' RACE reads. The data contain just under 85,000 distinct CDR3 sequences, 8.5% to 12% of them seen just once; the ten biggest clones take up 8%. Sequenced here: whole blood, sampled at baseline. The receptors derive from an adult who was a healthcare worker with PCR-confirmed SARS-CoV-2 infection or an uninfected control (not recorded which). CDR3s include the opening cysteine and the closing phenylalanine or tryptophan. The order of the fields is D gene, V gene, J gene, CDR3 length, clone size, CDR3 protein, CDR3 DNA. D genes are given only for firm matches. The size entry is marked missing in some rows and otherwise reads once, few, many or a size class.

>-|TRBV20-1|TRBJ2-1|16|few
CSARVTGRRSYNEQFF
TGCAGTGCTAGGGTTACGGGGCGTCGCTCCTACAATGAGCAGTTCTTC
>-|TRBV11-2|TRBJ2-3|16|-
CASSLKEMGGPDTQYF
TGTGCCAGCAGCCTCAAGGAGATGGGAGGACCAGATACGCAGTATTTT
>-|TRBV5-1|TRBJ2-1|14|-
CASSLGPSSNEQFF
TGCGCCAGCAGCTTGGGGCCTAGTAGCAATGAGCAGTTCTTC
>-|TRBV20-1|TRBJ2-3|14|few
CSPEGGFSTDTQYF
TGCAGCCCAGAGGGGGGCTTTAGCACAGATACGCAGTATTTT
>-|TRBV30|TRBJ2-1|16|-
CAWTGNSAELYNEQFF
TGTGCCTGGACCGGGAATAGCGCCGAACTTTACAATGAGCAGTTCTTC
>-|TRBV12-3/TRBV12-4|TRBJ2-2|13|-
CASSLKRTGELFF
TGTGCCAGCAGTTTAAAAAGGACCGGGGAGCTGTTTTTT
>TRBD2|TRBV7-6|TRBJ2-6|22|once
CPSSSSSGTSGRPLWGANVLTF
TGTCCCAGCAGCTCAAGCTCCGGGACTAGCGGGAGGCCCCTATGGGGGGCCAACGTCCTGACTTTC
>-|TRBV12-5|TRBJ2-7|12|many
CASGLDLGSQYF
TGTGCTAGTGGCCTGGACCTTGGGAGCCAGTACTTC
>-|TRBV19|TRBJ2-5|20|-
CASIPGEPTGPGPSEETQYF
TGTGCCAGTATTCCCGGAGAGCCGACCGGTCCGGGACCATCGGAAGAGACCCAGTACTTC
>-|TRBV7-6|TRBJ2-1|17|-
CASSLAGGSGSYNEQFF
TGTGCCAGCAGCTTAGCCGGTGGATCGGGCTCCTACAATGAGCAGTTCTTC
>TRBD2|TRBV29-1|TRBJ2-1|17|many
CSVEDFSRTSGSNEQFF
TGCAGCGTTGAAGATTTTTCTCGGACTAGCGGGAGCAATGAGCAGTTCTTC
>-|TRBV10-3|TRBJ2-1|12|-
CAISEGNNEQFF
TGTGCCATCAGTGAGGGGAACAATGAGCAGTTCTTC
>-|TRBV12-3/TRBV12-4|TRBJ2-2|14|many
CASSLGANTGELFF
TGTGCCAGCAGTTTGGGGGCGAACACCGGGGAGCTGTTTTTT
>TRBD1|TRBV6-1|TRBJ1-5|17|many
CASSEPQGALSNQPQHF
TGTGCCAGCAGTGAACCTCAGGGGGCCCTCAGCAATCAGCCCCAGCATTTT
>-|TRBV2|TRBJ1-2|15|many
CASSERGTATYGYTF
TGTGCCAGCAGTGAAAGGGGCACAGCGACCTATGGCTACACCTTC